The 17 T cell receptor beta chains listed next were all sequenced from one sample in a study of metastatic and nonmetastatic thyroid tumors. TCRdb re-processed the PCR reads through MiXCR. The table lists approximately 35,000 clones, about a fifth of them singletons. Not a single patient had been given any form of treatment at any point before undergoing thyroid surgery. The specimen sequenced was tumor tissue. The receptors here all came from a male donor with papillary thyroid cancer or a benign thyroid nodule (not recorded which). Some clones in this sample may be carry-over from other donors' samples.

This clone was seen ten or more times. V and J are TRBV7-4 and TRBJ2-1; weak D call: TRBD1 (6 bases). V lost 3 bases and J 6 bases, leaving 12 bases between the germline ends. CDR3 size: 14 residues. In germline, CDR1 is SGHVT, CDR2 SQSDAQ. The CDR3 DNA sequence: TGTGCCAGCAGCTTTTGGACAGTTCTCAATGAGCAGTTCTTC. Translated: CASSFWTVLNEQFF. The whole variable domain, filled in from reference TRBV7-4 and TRBJ2-1, reads GAGVSQSPRYKVAKRGRDVALRCDSISGHVTLYWYRQTLGQGSEVLTYSQSDAQRDKSGRPSGRFSAERPERSVSTLKIQRTEQGDSAVYLCASSFWTVLNEQFFGPGTRLTVL.

At least ten counts were recorded for this clone. This chain links TRBV27 with TRBJ2-3; TRBD2 aligns across 10 bases. The germline V gene encodes CDR1 MNHEY and CDR2 SMNVEV (reference sequence). The length of the CDR3 is 16 residues. The V gene end was trimmed by 6 bases and the J gene end by 0 bases; junction bases not matched to a gene: 6. CDR3 nucleotides: TGTGCCAGCAGCCGCGGACTAGCGGATAGCACAGATACGCAGTATTTT. It is translated as CASSRGLADSTDTQYF.

Ten or more counts support this clone. The rearrangement uses TRBV12-3 or TRBV12-4 and TRBJ2-5; D ambiguous. The CDR3 consists of 12 residues. Trimming removed 5 bases from V and 1 base from J, with 5 bases in between. The CDR3: CASSPRQETQYF. DNA for the CDR3: TGTGCCAGCAGTCCGCGCCAAGAGACCCAGTACTTC.

The V gene is TRBV27, the J gene TRBJ1-2; 11 positions match TRBD1. There are 13 residues in the CDR3. Unmatched junction bases numbered 6, after V lost 10 bases and J lost 5 bases. Germline CDR1 and CDR2: MNHEY and SMNVEV (reference sequence). The CDR3 DNA is TGTGCCACCAGGACAGGGGGCTTGTATGGCTACACCTTC. Translating gives CATRTGGLYGYTF.

By proportion, this clone is medium-sized (0.01 to 0.1%). The V call is TRBV7-2, the J call TRBJ2-7; 8 bases align to TRBD1. Trimming cost V 4 bases and J 1 base; bases outside gene matches: 6. This CDR3 has 15 amino acids. Germline V gene sequence: CDR1 SGHTA, CDR2 FQGNSA. The CDR3 loop is CASSSRQGRSYEQYF. The CDR3 region has the DNA TGTGCCAGCAGCTCCCGACAGGGGCGATCCTACGAGCAGTACTTC.

This clone was recorded many times. This chain joins TRBV12-3 or TRBV12-4 and TRBJ2-3; unclear D gene. Trimming left V 8 bases short and J 3 bases short, with 15 bases between. There are 14 residues in the CDR3. The DNA of the CDR3 is TGTGCCAGCTTAGGAGCAAAGCCAACAGATACGCAGTATTTT. Protein sequence: CASLGAKPTDTQYF.

This clone has only a few counts. A much more abundant neighbour one base away suggests this may be a read error. Other DNA sequences within the sample encode an identical CDR3. The rearrangement links TRBV3-1 to TRBJ2-3; the D gene is possibly TRBD1 (5 bases). There are 14 residues in the CDR3. Germline loops: CDR1 LGHDT, CDR2 YNNKEL (reference sequence). CDR3 sequence (DNA): TGCGCCAGCAGCCCGCCCAGGGGCACAGATACGCAGTATTTT. It specifies CASSPPRGTDTQYF.

This clone was observed at least ten times. The V and J genes are TRBV7-3 and TRBJ2-2; the match to TRBD1 covers 9 bases. The CDR3 totals 15 residues. Germline V gene sequence: CDR1 SGHTA, CDR2 FQGTGA. Unmatched junction bases numbered 7, after V lost 4 bases and J lost 7 bases. CDR3 amino acids: CASSSGQGFGGELFF. The CDR3 DNA reads TGTGCCAGCAGCTCAGGACAGGGGTTCGGCGGGGAGCTGTTTTTT.

DNA for the CDR3: TGTGCCAGCAGATATCCGGGACAGGGCGTGGAGACCCAGTACTTC. As protein: CASRYPGQGVETQYF. The chain has TRBV11-2 and TRBJ2-5; TRBD1 aligns across 9 bases. Trimming cost V 6 bases and J 5 bases; bases outside gene matches: 10. There are 15 residues in the CDR3. The germline gives CDR1 SGHAT, CDR2 FQNNGV.

In its sample, this clone was seen many times. The chain uses TRBV6-2 or TRBV6-3 and TRBJ2-4; the match to TRBD2 covers 8 bases. The germline gives CDR1 MNHEY, CDR2 SVGEGT. The CDR3 runs 18 residues. The trim removed 6 bases at V and 6 bases at J, leaving 19 bases unmatched. The CDR3 sequence: CASSESGSGSWGRNIQYF. In DNA, the CDR3 is TGTGCCAGCAGCGAAAGCGGGAGCGGTTCTTGGGGGAGAAACATTCAGTACTTC.

This clone was counted many times. The rearrangement links TRBV2 to TRBJ1-2; 12 bases match TRBD1. The germline V gene has CDR1 SNHLY and CDR2 FYNNEI. V was clipped by 5 bases and J by 3 bases; unmatched bases: 7. This CDR3 region has 16 residues. In nucleotides, the CDR3 is TGTGCCAGCAGTTCGAGGGGGACAGGGGGCGACTATGGCTACACCTTC. Translation gives CASSSRGTGGDYGYTF.

This clone came up many times. Distinct nucleotide sequences in the sample also encode this CDR3. This chain joins TRBV2 and TRBJ2-1, with 7 bases identical to TRBD1. CDR1 is SNHLY and CDR2 is FYNNEI in the germline V gene. Unmatched junction bases numbered 8, after V lost 6 bases and J lost 6 bases. This CDR3 has 14 amino acids. In nucleotides, the CDR3 is TGTGCCAGCAGCGATACCAGGGGGATCAATGAGCAGTTCTTC. Translation gives CASSDTRGINEQFF. The complete variable domain, with remaining parts taken from reference TRBV2 and TRBJ2-1, reads EPEVTQTPSHQVTQMGQEVILRCVPISNHLYFYWYRQILGQKVEFLVSFYNNEISEKSEIFDDQFSVERPDGSNFTLKIRSTKLEDSAMYFCASSDTRGINEQFFGPGTRLTVL.

In its sample, this clone was seen many times. This chain uses TRBV4-2 with TRBJ1-1; TRBD1 is a possible D gene (6 bases). This CDR3 is 16 amino acids long. Trimming removed 1 base at V and 4 bases at J, with 16 bases between. Looked up from germline, CDR1 is LGHNA and CDR2 is YNFKEQ. The CDR3 DNA follows: TGTGCCAGCAGCCAAGTGTCGGTTACAGGGTTCACTGAAGCTTTCTTT. It codes for CASSQVSVTGFTEAFF.

In its sample, this clone was seen a few times. The conserved final phenylalanine or tryptophan is absent from the CDR3, which likely points to a read error. The chain employs TRBV6-5 and TRBJ2-1; 11 bases are shared with TRBD2. V shed 4 bases and J 6 bases; nucleotides not matched to a gene: 2. The CDR3 is 14 residues long. CDR1 and CDR2 from the germline V gene are MNHEY and SVGAGI. The CDR3 nucleotides are TGTGCCAGCAGTTCAGGGACTAGCGGCAATGAGCAGTTCCTC. Translation gives CASSSGTSGNEQFL.

Only a few counts were recorded for this clone. The chain links TRBV7-6 to TRBJ2-7; 11 nucleotides match TRBD1. This CDR3 spans 14 amino acids. J gave up 5 bases and V 7 bases, and 7 bases lay outside the gene matches. Germline loops: CDR1 SGHVS, CDR2 FNYEAQ. The CDR3 region has the DNA TGTGCCAGCATCTCTAGGACAGGGGGCAACGAGCAGTACTTC. This codes for CASISRTGGNEQYF.

The rearrangement uses TRBV11-1 and TRBJ2-6; D possibly matches TRBD1 or TRBD2 (5 bases each). The CDR3 has 16 residues. Trimming removed 2 bases from V and 2 bases from J, with 10 bases in between. The V gene's germline CDR1 is SGHAT and CDR2 FQDESV (reference sequence). The CDR3 spells CASSLILGAGANVLTF. CDR3 DNA: TGTGCCAGCAGCTTAATCTTGGGGGCTGGGGCCAACGTCCTGACTTTC.

This clone was seen many times. CDR3 protein: CASSKREGTTGELFF. In nucleotides, the CDR3 is TGTGCCAGCAGCAAGCGGGAGGGCACCACCGGGGAGCTGTTTTTT. The V call is TRBV5-4, the J call TRBJ2-2; 10 nucleotides align to TRBD2. From germline, CDR1 is SGHNT and CDR2 YYREEE (reference sequence). The CDR3 extends over 15 amino acids. After removal of 4 bases from V and 4 bases from J, the junction contained 4 bases not matched to a gene.